These 16 T cell receptor beta chains came from one sample sequenced in a study of T cell responses to AZD1222 COVID-19 vaccine. The data were produced by immunoSEQ multiplex PCR, yet TCRdb's version contains in-frame clones alone and is incomplete. The data show 120,000 to 150,000 clones, under 95% seen once. The starting material was peripheral blood, obtained on day 0 of AZD1222 vaccination. Receptors originate from an adult in good health.

The rearrangement joins TRBV11-2 to TRBJ1-1; D is unresolved. The CDR3 loop spans 13 amino acids. V lost 5 bases to trimming and J lost 1 base, with 8 bases between them. The germline gives CDR1 SGHAT, CDR2 FQNNGV. Here the CDR3 DNA reads TGTGCCAGCAGCCCATCAGGGAACACTGAAGCTTTCTTT. Its protein product is CASSPSGNTEAFF.

The CDR3 DNA sequence: TGTGCCAGCAGCCAAGATGAGGATAGCGGGAGAAGAAGTGAGCAGTTCTTC. Protein product: CASSQDEDSGRRSEQFF. The chain is built from TRBV4-2 and TRBJ2-1; 9 nucleotides align to TRBD2. CDR3 size: 17 residues. Trimming took 0 bases from V and 9 from J; bases not matched to a gene: 12. The germline gives CDR1 LGHNA, CDR2 YNFKEQ.

The chain joins TRBV6-2 or TRBV6-3 to TRBJ2-7; 7 nucleotides agree with TRBD2. In germline, CDR1 is MNHEY, CDR2 SVGEGT. After removal of 1 base from V and 2 bases from J, the junction contained 5 bases not matched to a gene. This CDR3 is built from 15 residues. The DNA of the CDR3 is TGTGCCAGCAGTTACTGGCTAGCGGAGACCTACGAGCAGTACTTC. Encoded protein: CASSYWLAETYEQYF.

The rearrangement uses TRBV7-9 and TRBJ2-1, with D perhaps TRBD1 or TRBD2 (6 bases each). Trimming stripped 1 base from V and 5 bases from J, with 18 bases between. CDR1 is SEHNR, CDR2 FQNEAQ, per germline (reference sequence). The CDR3 loop spans 17 amino acids. In DNA form, the CDR3 reads TGTGCCAGCAGCTTAGGGGGGGACACCTGGACCAACAATGAGCAGTTCTTC. This translates into CASSLGGDTWTNNEQFF.

The J gene is TRBJ1-6, the V gene TRBV6-5, with a possible D match to TRBD1 (5 bases). There are 14 residues in the CDR3. Germline V gene sequence: CDR1 MNHEY, CDR2 SVGAGI. Trimming removed 2 bases at V and 7 bases at J, with 9 bases between. CDR3 DNA sequence: TGTGCCAGCAGTTACAGACAGTTCAATTCACCCCTCCACTTT. Protein sequence: CASSYRQFNSPLHF.

This rearrangement joins TRBV18 to TRBJ2-1; 7 bases match TRBD2. Germline values: CDR1 KGHSH, CDR2 LQKENI. CDR3 length equals 16 residues. With 1 base clipped from V and 0 bases from J, the junction kept 3 bases outside the gene matches. The CDR3 nucleotides are TGTGCCAGCTCACCACTGGGGGGGAGCTCCTACAATGAGCAGTTCTTC. It specifies CASSPLGGSSYNEQFF.

The rearrangement uses TRBV25-1 and TRBJ2-1; D uncertain. In germline, CDR1 is MGHDK, CDR2 SYGVNS. This CDR3 has 13 residues. V was trimmed by 7 bases and J by 2 bases, leaving 9 bases between them. The CDR3 here is CASIGEPYNEQFF. CDR3 nucleotides: TGTGCCAGCATAGGAGAACCCTACAATGAGCAGTTCTTC. Full variable domain (missing parts from reference TRBV25-1 and TRBJ2-1): EADIYQTPRYLVIGTGKKITLECSQTMGHDKMYWYQQDPGMELHLIHYSYGVNSTEKGDLSSESTVSRIRTEHFPLTLESARPSHTSQYLCASIGEPYNEQFFGPGTRLTVL.

The rearrangement joins TRBV5-6 to TRBJ1-4; D uncertain. Looked up from germline, CDR1 is SGHDT and CDR2 is YYEEEE. The ends were cut back, 4 bases at V and 7 bases at J, with 11 bases in the middle. This CDR3 has 13 residues. The CDR3, as DNA: TGTGCCAGCAGCCAGGTGGCGGGTGAAAAACTGTTTTTT. Its protein product is CASSQVAGEKLFF.

This chain joins TRBV19 and TRBJ1-1, with 7 bases aligning to TRBD1. The CDR3 consists of 11 residues. Germline lookup yields CDR1 LNHDA and CDR2 SQIVND (reference sequence). V lost 6 bases, J lost 8 bases, and 3 bases stayed unmatched. CDR3 region: CASSRDSEAFF. As DNA, the CDR3 is TGTGCCAGTAGCCGGGACAGCGAAGCTTTCTTT.

The chain joins TRBV4-3 to TRBJ1-4; D not resolved. The germline V gene encodes CDR1 LGHNA and CDR2 YSLEER. V was trimmed by 1 base and J by 8 bases, leaving 11 bases between them. The CDR3 length is 14 residues. The CDR3 protein is CASSQVEGGEKLFF. The CDR3 DNA follows: TGCGCCAGCAGCCAAGTGGAAGGTGGAGAAAAACTGTTTTTT.

This clone is a singleton in its sample. The rearrangement uses TRBV6-1 and TRBJ2-1; D uncertain. V lost 2 bases, J lost 0 bases, and 11 bases lay in between. This CDR3 contains 16 residues. Germline V gene data show CDR1 as MNHNS and CDR2 as SASEGT. The CDR3 nucleotides are TGTGCCAGCAGTGAATTGGGATTAGGCTCCTACAATGAGCAGTTCTTC. Amino acid sequence: CASSELGLGSYNEQFF.

J is TRBJ1-2 and V is TRBV7-9; 8 nucleotides agree with TRBD1. After removal of 3 bases from V and 5 bases from J, the junction contained 5 bases not matched to a gene. The CDR3 has 14 residues. Germline V CDR1 and CDR2: SEHNR, FQNEAQ (reference sequence). This CDR3 reads CASSLIQGVYGYTF. The CDR3 nucleotides read TGTGCCAGCAGCTTGATACAGGGGGTGTATGGCTACACCTTC.

The gene calls are TRBV4-3 and TRBJ2-7; TRBD1 matches at 9 bases. Germline lookup yields CDR1 LGHNA and CDR2 YSLEER. V shed 0 bases, J shed 5 bases, and the junction held 8 bases outside the gene matches. This CDR3 contains 16 residues. CDR3 region: CASSQETGTGIHEQYF. In nucleotides, the CDR3 is TGCGCCAGCAGCCAAGAAACTGGGACAGGGATCCACGAGCAGTACTTC.

This clone was seen just once. This chain joins TRBV28 and TRBJ2-1, with a weak D call TRBD2 (6 bases). Trimming removed 5 bases at V and 1 base at J, with 9 bases between. Germline assignment: CDR1 MDHEN and CDR2 SYDVKM. The CDR3 is made up of 14 amino acids. DNA of the CDR3: TGTGCCAGCAGTGTCGGGACTTCCTACAATGAGCAGTTCTTC. Translating it yields CASSVGTSYNEQFF.

The rearrangement links TRBV6-2 or TRBV6-3 to TRBJ2-7; D perhaps matches TRBD2 (5 bases). Germline CDR1 reads MNHEY; CDR2 reads SVGEGT. V was cut by 5 bases and J by 1 base, with 15 bases left in between. The CDR3 loop spans 15 amino acids. CDR3 amino acids: CASSPPGLVSYEQYF. In DNA form, the CDR3 reads TGTGCCAGCAGTCCCCCGGGGTTGGTGTCCTACGAGCAGTACTTC.

This rearrangement joins TRBV12-5 to TRBJ1-1; 7 bases agree with TRBD1. Germline V gives CDR1 LGHNT, CDR2 FRNRAP. The CDR3 runs to 13 residues. V was pared by 6 bases and J by 7 bases, with 8 bases of the junction left unmatched. CDR3 bases: TGTGCTAGTGGACCCACAGGGGCCATTGAAGCTTTCTTT. This translates into CASGPTGAIEAFF. The full variable domain, completed using reference TRBV12-5 and TRBJ1-1, is DARVTQTPRHKVTEMGQEVTMRCQPILGHNTVFWYRQTMMQGLELLAYFRNRAPLDDSGMPKDRFSAEMPDATLATLKIQPSEPRDSAVYFCASGPTGAIEAFFGQGTRLTVV.